One and the same sample provided the 32 T cell receptor beta chains below, sequenced in a study of T-cell memory formation after mild COVID-19. TCRdb re-analysed the 5' RACE reads in MiXCR, keeping a single row per CDR3 protein. The sample yields roughly 380,000 distinct CDR3 sequences, 25% to 30% seen once. Source material: PBMCs or a T cell subset sorted from them (not recorded which). The receptors originated from an adult woman who had mild COVID-19 (a few samples of this study predate the infection). Cell type and time point are not known.

The CDR3 DNA reads as TGCGCCAGCAGCCAAGCCGGCCTAGCGGTCTACGAGCAGTACTTC. Residues: CASSQAGLAVYEQYF. The rearrangement links TRBV4-1 to TRBJ2-7; 7 bases line up with TRBD2. The germline CDR1 and CDR2 sequences are MGHRA and YSYEKL. This CDR3 comprises 15 residues. Trimming cost V 1 base and J 3 bases; bases outside gene matches: 6.

Worth noting for this clonotype: Germline and junction disagree at one end, which may indicate a read error. The CDR3: CASSFGTGQETQYF. The DNA for the CDR3 is TGTGCCAGCAGCTTCGGGACAGGCCAAGAGACCCAGTACTTC. The V call is TRBV5-1, the J call TRBJ2-5, with 8 bases identical to TRBD1. CDR1 is SGHRS and CDR2 is YFSETQ in the germline V gene. The CDR3 is 14 amino acids.

The chain employs TRBV25-1 and TRBJ1-5, with 8 bases that match TRBD1. The J segment lost 0 bases and the V segment lost 4 bases, leaving 11 bases of the junction unmatched. Looked up from germline, CDR1 is MGHDK and CDR2 is SYGVNS. The CDR3 length is 18 residues. This CDR3 reads CASSGTGQEEGSNQPQHF. CDR3 bases: TGTGCCAGCAGTGGGACGGGACAGGAAGAGGGTAGCAATCAGCCCCAGCATTTT. The variable domain in full, with the rest retrieved from reference TRBV25-1 and TRBJ1-5, is EADIYQTPRYLVIGTGKKITLECSQTMGHDKMYWYQQDPGMELHLIHYSYGVNSTEKGDLSSESTVSRIRTEHFPLTLESARPSHTSQYLCASSGTGQEEGSNQPQHFGDGTRLSIL.

Points on this clonotype: One end of the junction varies from germline; a read error may be responsible. The CDR3 protein is CDSSYGAELGHNEQFF. CDR3 sequence (DNA): TGTGACAGCAGTTACGGAGCGGAACTAGGCCACAATGAGCAGTTCTTC. J is TRBJ2-1 and V is TRBV6-2 or TRBV6-3, with D tentatively TRBD2 (5 bases). Germline CDR1 is MNHEY and CDR2 is SVGEGT. This CDR3 spans 16 amino acids.

V usage is TRBV6-5 and J usage is TRBJ1-5; 8 bases are a match to TRBD1. The length of the CDR3 is 15 residues. After removal of 4 bases from V and 6 bases from J, the junction contained 8 bases not matched to a gene. CDR1 MNHEY and CDR2 SVGAGI come from the germline V gene. The CDR3 DNA is TGTGCCAGCAGTTCCGGGGGGACAGGCGGTCAGCCCCAGCATTTT. It is translated as CASSSGGTGGQPQHF.

This clonotype was seen repeatedly, ten times or more. The chain has TRBV7-2 and TRBJ2-3; D remains unclear. V was cut by 1 base and J by 2 bases, with 4 bases left in between. The CDR3 length is 13 residues. Germline V CDR1 and CDR2: SGHTA, FQGNSA. CDR3 nucleotide sequence: TGTGCCAGCAGCTTAGGTGTCACAGATACGCAGTATTTT. This codes for CASSLGVTDTQYF.

V is TRBV7-9 and J is TRBJ2-7, with D unclear. Germline CDR1 is SEHNR and CDR2 is FQNEAQ (reference sequence). V lost 5 bases and J 6 bases, leaving 20 bases between the germline ends. The CDR3 runs 15 residues. For the CDR3, the DNA is TGTGCCAGCAGCAGGAGCCGTGAGTTGGATCGCGAGCAGTACTTC. This sequence encodes CASSRSRELDREQYF.

The chain joins TRBV18 to TRBJ2-7; D perhaps matches TRBD1 (6 bases). CDR1 KGHSH and CDR2 LQKENI come from the germline V gene. V shed 4 bases and J shed 5 bases, with 12 bases lying between them. The CDR3 is 13 residues long. CDR3 nucleotide sequence: TGTGCCAGCTCACAAACCGGGACAAACGAGCAGTACTTC. This translates into CASSQTGTNEQYF.

This clonotype was seen only a few times. The rearrangement joins TRBV7-6 to TRBJ1-2; TRBD1 matches 7 bases. With V trimmed by 1 base and J by 2 bases, 10 bases remained unmatched. The CDR3 contains 17 residues. The germline CDR1 and CDR2 sequences are SGHVS and FNYEAQ. The CDR3 DNA sequence: TGTGCCAGCAGCTTAGGGGCAGGGGGGAACGTAAACTATGGCTACACCTTC. Its protein is CASSLGAGGNVNYGYTF.

This clonotype has a handful of counts. The J gene is TRBJ1-1, the V gene TRBV12-3 or TRBV12-4; D not resolved. V shed 5 bases and J shed 4 bases, with 11 bases lying between them. The CDR3 covers 13 residues. Written as DNA, the CDR3 is TGTGCCAGCAGTCCACAGTATCTCACTGAAGCTTTCTTT. Translating it yields CASSPQYLTEAFF.

This clonotype was picked up a small number of times. The V call is TRBV5-1, the J call TRBJ2-3; maybe TRBD1 (6 bases). CDR3 length: 15 amino acids. V gave up 3 bases and J gave up 1 base, with 12 bases separating them. From germline, CDR1 is SGHRS and CDR2 YFSETQ. The CDR3, as DNA: TGCGCCAGCAGCTCGACAGGAGACCGCACAGATACGCAGTATTTT. The encoded protein is CASSSTGDRTDTQYF.

The CDR3 is CASSFMGLRNEKLFF. CDR3 coding DNA: TGTGCCAGCAGTTTTATGGGACTTCGGAATGAAAAACTGTTTTTT. This sequence joins TRBV12-3 or TRBV12-4 and TRBJ1-4, with D perhaps matching TRBD1 (5 bases). This CDR3 spans 15 amino acids. Trimming took 3 bases from V and 5 from J, leaving 13 bases between them.

The chain couples TRBV4-1 to TRBJ2-7; D perhaps matches TRBD2 (5 bases). Looked up from germline, CDR1 is MGHRA and CDR2 is YSYEKL. This CDR3 has 14 residues. Trimming removed 1 base at V and 3 bases at J, with 10 bases between. CDR3 DNA sequence: TGCGCCAGCAGCCAAGCCGGGAATTACTACGAGCAGTACTTC. It translates to CASSQAGNYYEQYF.

The chain has TRBV7-3 and TRBJ2-2, with D possibly being TRBD1 or TRBD2 (5 bases each). This CDR3 region has 16 residues. The germline V and J ends were trimmed by 0 bases and 1 base, with 9 bases remaining between them. Germline CDR1 and CDR2: SGHTA and FQGTGA. The CDR3 DNA reads as TGTGCCAGCAGCTTAACTCCGGGGCTGAACACCGGGGAGCTGTTTTTT. Translating it yields CASSLTPGLNTGELFF.

This clonotype appeared a few times. This chain uses TRBV24-1 with TRBJ2-3, with 12 nucleotides matching TRBD2. Germline V lookup: CDR1 KGHDR, CDR2 SFDVKD. CDR3 length: 17 amino acids. With 3 bases clipped from V and 4 bases from J, the junction kept 7 bases outside the gene matches. CDR3 sequence reads: CATSDQNLAGGADTQYF. CDR3 in DNA: TGTGCCACCAGTGATCAGAACCTAGCGGGGGGGGCAGATACGCAGTATTTT.

This clonotype was seen at least ten times. The chain recombines TRBV7-3 with TRBJ2-1; D possibly corresponds to TRBD2 (6 bases). Trimming cost V 7 bases and J 5 bases, with 18 bases left between them. This CDR3 has 15 amino acids. Germline lookup yields CDR1 SGHTA and CDR2 FQGTGA. CDR3 bases: TGTGCCAGCATTACTGGCGGGACTTGCAACAATGAGCAGTTCTTC. Protein: CASITGGTCNNEQFF.

V and J are TRBV24-1 and TRBJ2-5, with 10 nucleotides matching TRBD2. V gave up 4 bases and J gave up 2 bases; unmatched junction bases: 6. CDR1 is KGHDR, CDR2 SFDVKD, per germline. This CDR3 is 16 amino acids long. For the CDR3, the DNA is TGTGCCACCAGTGACCCCGGACTAGCGGCACAAGAGACCCAGTACTTC. Amino acids: CATSDPGLAAQETQYF.

This chain uses TRBV20-1 with TRBJ2-7; D uncertain. In germline, CDR1 is DFQATT, CDR2 SNEGSKA (reference sequence). The CDR3 is 14 residues long. Trimming took off 2 bases at V and 3 bases at J, with 14 bases between the two ends. CDR3 region: CSARPLLSVYEQYF. DNA of the CDR3: TGCAGTGCTAGACCCTTGTTATCTGTCTACGAGCAGTACTTC.

The chain links TRBV7-2 to TRBJ1-2, with D maybe TRBD1 (5 bases). Germline lookup yields CDR1 SGHTA and CDR2 FQGNSA. This CDR3 contains 17 residues. The ends were cut back, 4 bases at V and 1 base at J, with 19 bases in the middle. The CDR3 here is CASSYSPGVRGNYGYTF. The CDR3 coding sequence is TGTGCCAGCAGCTATTCCCCGGGGGTCCGGGGTAACTATGGCTACACCTTC.

This sequence joins TRBV27 and TRBJ1-5, with 7 bases lining up with TRBD1. V lost 5 bases to trimming and J lost 6 bases; unmatched junction nucleotides: 7. Germline-derived CDR1 and CDR2 are MNHEY and SMNVEV (reference sequence). The CDR3 sequence is 14 residues long. The CDR3 DNA reads TGTGCCAGCAGTCCTATCGCAGGGGGTCAGCCCCAGCATTTT. As protein: CASSPIAGGQPQHF.

In its sample, this clonotype was seen a few times. The V call is TRBV7-6, the J call TRBJ1-1; the D gene is possibly TRBD1 (5 bases). CDR1 and CDR2 from the germline V gene are SGHVS and FNYEAQ. V was trimmed by 6 bases and J by 4 bases, leaving 12 bases between them. The CDR3 is 13 amino acids. The CDR3 is CASSILGGTEAFF. The CDR3 nucleotides read TGTGCCAGCAGTATCCTCGGGGGCACTGAAGCTTTCTTT.

This chain connects TRBV2 to TRBJ2-3; no definite D call. CDR3 length equals 16 residues. V was trimmed by 2 bases and J by 2 bases, leaving 14 bases between them. CDR1 is SNHLY, CDR2 FYNNEI, per germline. The CDR3 here is CASSELRGPLTDTQYF. The CDR3 nucleotides are TGTGCCAGCAGTGAATTGAGAGGCCCCCTCACAGATACGCAGTATTTT.

This clonotype was seen only a few times. This rearrangement joins TRBV7-9 to TRBJ2-2, with 7 bases fitting TRBD1. Germline assignment: CDR1 SEHNR and CDR2 FQNEAQ (reference sequence). V lost 4 bases to trimming and J lost 2 bases; unmatched junction nucleotides: 10. The CDR3 sequence is 17 residues long. CDR3 in DNA: TGTGCCAGCAGCTCATTTAAGGGACAGACAAACACCGGGGAGCTGTTTTTT. The encoded protein is CASSSFKGQTNTGELFF.

The rearrangement uses TRBV5-1 and TRBJ2-5; 13 bases are a match to TRBD2. Germline values: CDR1 SGHRS, CDR2 YFSETQ. This CDR3 is 17 amino acids long. With V trimmed by 3 bases and J by 1 base, 6 bases remained unmatched. CDR3 sequence: CASSSGLAGVGQETQYF. The CDR3 nucleotides are TGCGCCAGCAGCTCCGGACTAGCGGGGGTTGGCCAAGAGACCCAGTACTTC.

The chain links TRBV12-3 or TRBV12-4 to TRBJ2-3, with TRBD1 matching 8 bases. There are 15 residues in the CDR3. Trimming cost V 6 bases and J 3 bases; bases outside gene matches: 8. The CDR3 loop reads CASSSGGWGTDTQYF. The DNA of the CDR3 is TGTGCCAGCAGCTCAGGGGGCTGGGGTACAGATACGCAGTATTTT.

This sequence joins TRBV12-3 or TRBV12-4 and TRBJ2-3; D gene ambiguous. The CDR3 totals 18 residues. Deletions cut 6 bases from V and 0 bases from J, with 22 bases between. The CDR3 coding sequence is TGTGCCAGCAGGTACAGACTGCTTTTCGACTCTAGCACAGATACGCAGTATTTT. Amino acid sequence: CASRYRLLFDSSTDTQYF.

There are a few counts of this clonotype. The chain carries TRBV7-2 and TRBJ2-1, with D possibly being TRBD1 or TRBD2 (5 bases each). The CDR3 spans 16 residues. Germline V CDR1 and CDR2: SGHTA, FQGNSA. V dropped 5 bases and J dropped 5 bases, with 19 bases sitting between them. The CDR3 reads CASSRLGARANNEQFF. Written as DNA, the CDR3 is TGTGCCAGCAGCAGACTCGGGGCTAGGGCGAACAATGAGCAGTTCTTC.

The rearrangement links TRBV3-1 to TRBJ2-7; D may be TRBD1 (5 bases). The ends were cut back, 1 base at V and 4 bases at J, with 23 bases in the middle. Germline values: CDR1 LGHDT, CDR2 YNNKEL (reference sequence). The CDR3 extends over 18 amino acids. The CDR3 coding sequence is TGTGCCAGCAGCCAAGTGTCCACCACCACCCCAGGGAAATACGAGCAGTACTTC. Its protein is CASSQVSTTTPGKYEQYF.

V and J are TRBV7-9 and TRBJ1-5; possible D gene TRBD1, 6 bases. The CDR3 is 17 residues long. Germline CDR1 SEHNR, CDR2 FQNEAQ (reference sequence). Trimming cost V 7 bases and J 1 base, with 20 bases left between them. The CDR3 DNA reads as TGTGCCAGCAACACCGTCGGCAGGGGATACAGCAATCAGCCCCAGCATTTT. It specifies CASNTVGRGYSNQPQHF.

The chain is built from TRBV10-3 and TRBJ2-7; 9 positions agree with TRBD1. V shed 6 bases and J 3 bases; nucleotides not matched to a gene: 3. There are 13 residues in the CDR3. Germline values: CDR1 ENHRY, CDR2 SYGVKD. CDR3 sequence (DNA): TGTGCCATCAGCCGGGACAGGGTCTACGAGCAGTACTTC. This encodes CAISRDRVYEQYF.

The V call is TRBV2, the J call TRBJ1-5; D call uncertain. V lost 1 base to trimming and J lost 5 bases, with 12 bases between them. The V gene's germline CDR1 is SNHLY and CDR2 FYNNEI. This CDR3 is built from 15 residues. CDR3: CASSEGAVYYQPQHF. CDR3 nucleotide sequence: TGTGCCAGCAGTGAAGGGGCAGTTTACTATCAGCCCCAGCATTTT. Together with reference TRBV2 and TRBJ1-5, the CDR3 gives the full variable domain: EPEVTQTPSHQVTQMGQEVILRCVPISNHLYFYWYRQILGQKVEFLVSFYNNEISEKSEIFDDQFSVERPDGSNFTLKIRSTKLEDSAMYFCASSEGAVYYQPQHFGDGTRLSIL.

The chain combines TRBV10-3 with TRBJ2-5; 9 nucleotides agree with TRBD2. V shed 5 bases and J 5 bases; nucleotides not matched to a gene: 6. The CDR3 sequence is 14 residues long. In germline, CDR1 is ENHRY, CDR2 SYGVKD. For the CDR3, the DNA is TGTGCCATCAGTAATAGCGGGAGCAAGGAGACCCAGTACTTC. Protein: CAISNSGSKETQYF.